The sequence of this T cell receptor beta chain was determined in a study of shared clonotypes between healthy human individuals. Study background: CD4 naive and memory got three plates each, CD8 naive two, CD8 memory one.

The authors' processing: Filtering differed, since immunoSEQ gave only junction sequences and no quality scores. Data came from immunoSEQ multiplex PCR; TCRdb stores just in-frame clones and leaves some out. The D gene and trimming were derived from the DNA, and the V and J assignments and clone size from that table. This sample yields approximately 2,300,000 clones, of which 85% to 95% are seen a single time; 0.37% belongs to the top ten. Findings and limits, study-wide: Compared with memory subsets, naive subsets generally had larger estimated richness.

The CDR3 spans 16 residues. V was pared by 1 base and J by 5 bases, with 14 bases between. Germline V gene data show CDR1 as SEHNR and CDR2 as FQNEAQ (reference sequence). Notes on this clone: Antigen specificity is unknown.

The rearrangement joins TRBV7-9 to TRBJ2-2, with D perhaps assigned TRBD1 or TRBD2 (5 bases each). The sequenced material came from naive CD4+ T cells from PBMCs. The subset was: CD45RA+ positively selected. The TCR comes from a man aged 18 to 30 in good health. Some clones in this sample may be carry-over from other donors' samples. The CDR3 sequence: CASSLGRDGGTGELFF. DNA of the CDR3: TGTGCCAGCAGCTTAGGAAGGGACGGTGGGACCGGGGAGCTGTTTTTT.